This T cell receptor (beta chain) was found in a study of identifying expanded T cells in peripheral blood. TCRdb keeps only in-frame clones here, not all; method: immunoSEQ multiplex PCR. The table has about 100,000 clones, around 88% seen once. The source of this sequence is a person aged 18 to 69 in good health. Sequenced input: blood.

CDR3 region: CASSYDRAAYGYTF. As DNA, the CDR3 is TGTGCCAGCAGTTACGACCGAGCAGCCTATGGCTACACCTTC. The chain recombines TRBV6-5 with TRBJ1-2, with D unresolved. CDR1 and CDR2 from the germline V gene are MNHEY and SVGAGI. Trimming removed 2 bases at V and 4 bases at J, with 11 bases between. CDR3 size: 14 residues.